This T cell receptor (beta chain) emerged from a study of cytomegalovirus exposure and HLA in healthy donors. The V end lost 1 base, the J end lost 3 bases, and 6 bases lay between the germline ends. The CDR3 consists of 14 residues. Germline lookup yields CDR1 SGHTA and CDR2 FQGNSA. The PCR had 60 Vbeta and 13 Jbeta primers. Clones were sequenced by immunoSEQ multiplex PCR, and TCRdb holds only the in-frame ones, with some missing. This sample has over 90,000 clones, with 60% to 80% found just once. Sequencing was carried out using PBMCs. This chain links TRBV7-2 with TRBJ2-2; D is undetermined. This TCR was sampled from a woman in her forties or fifties in good health and CMV-seropositive. The CDR3 bases are TGTGCCAGCAGCTTAGGCTACCACACCGGGGAGCTGTTTTTT. Translating gives CASSLGYHTGELFF.